Reported below is one T cell receptor beta chain. cDNA came from about 0.5 to 1 ug RNA primed by random hexamers. TCRdb re-called the immunoSEQ multiplex PCR reads through MiXCR, storing one row per CDR3 protein. The table lists approximately 100,000 distinct CDR3 sequences, about nine tenths of them singletons. The V gene's germline CDR1 is SGHRS and CDR2 YFSETQ. The CDR3 totals 14 residues. V was cut by 4 bases and J by 7 bases, with 17 bases left in between. The data derive from a study of CD8 T cells in Susac syndrome. This receptor was taken from a human donor in good health. The genes are TRBV5-1 and TRBJ1-2; possibly TRBD1 for D (5 bases). Material for sequencing was CD4+ T cells from PBMCs. The CDR3 DNA sequence: TGCGCCAGCAGCCCGGGACTCGCAGGGACTGGCTACACCTTC. Translating it yields CASSPGLAGTGYTF.